The 3 T cell receptor beta chains presented below share a single source sample, sequenced in a study of T cell repertoires in aging, cancer and after chemotherapy. Peripheral blood genomic DNA, not sorted cells or RNA, was the template. TRB rearrangements spanning V, D and J were amplified using mixed TRB-A/B primers. MiXCR, applied by TCRdb to the multiplex PCR reads, yields one record per CDR3 protein. The sample lists about 9,000 distinct CDR3 sequences, about 29% occurring once. Sequenced input: blood. Every receptor here comes from a human donor in good health.

The V and J genes are TRBV2 and TRBJ1-4; D gene uncertain. This CDR3 has 15 amino acids. Per germline, CDR1 SNHLY and CDR2 FYNNEI. Trimming shortened V by 3 bases and J by 6 bases, and 14 bases separated the two germline ends. CDR3 in amino acids: CASSDDTLADEKLFF. DNA for the CDR3: TGTGCCAGCAGTGATGACACTTTGGCGGATGAAAAACTGTTTTTT.

CDR3 region: CASGGRGGRSEQFF. The CDR3 DNA sequence: TGTGCCAGCGGCGGGCGGGGGGGCCGGAGTGAGCAGTTCTTC. The chain has TRBV6-6 and TRBJ2-1, with 9 nucleotides matching TRBD2. J lost 9 bases, V lost 8 bases, and 11 bases had no gene match. This CDR3 comprises 14 residues. Germline CDR1 MNHNY, CDR2 SVGAGI (reference sequence).

The table lists this clonotype with a few counts. The genes are TRBV19 and TRBJ2-1, with D tentatively TRBD2 (6 bases). CDR1 is LNHDA, CDR2 SQIVND, per germline (reference sequence). The CDR3 runs 14 residues. Trimming shortened V by 5 bases and J by 0 bases, and 8 bases separated the two germline ends. In DNA, the CDR3 is TGTGCCAGTAGTGGGGGGTCCTCCTACAATGAGCAGTTCTTC. It translates to CASSGGSSYNEQFF.